This T cell receptor (beta chain) is drawn from a study of shared clonotypes between healthy human individuals. CD45RO-negative, CCR7-selected cells formed the naive CD8 fraction, which excluded terminally differentiated effector memory CD45RA+ cells. Assay used: immunoSEQ multiplex PCR; TCRdb lists only in-frame clones, some missing. The data contain under 600,000 clones, about 98% of them singletons. This CDR3 comprises 15 residues. Looked up from germline, CDR1 is SGDLS and CDR2 is YYNGEE. The junction had 7 bases not matched to a gene; V was cut back by 4 bases and J by 4 bases. Specimen: naive CD8+ T cells sorted from blood. The V gene is TRBV9, the J gene TRBJ2-1, with 8 bases fitting TRBD2. The clonotype originates from a man younger than 45 in good health. In DNA, the CDR3 is TGTGCCAGCAGCACCCTAGCGGGCCTTTACAATGAGCAGTTCTTC. Translated: CASSTLAGLYNEQFF. The variable domain in full, completed from reference TRBV9 and TRBJ2-1, reads DSGVTQTPKHLITATGQRVTLRCSPRSGDLSVYWYQQSLDQGLQFLIQYYNGEERAKGNILERFSAQQFPDLHSELNLSSLELGDSALYFCASSTLAGLYNEQFFGPGTRLTVL.